The 25 T cell receptor beta chains listed next were all sequenced from one sample in a study of blood T cell repertoires in COVID-19. TCRdb's table, derived via immunoSEQ multiplex PCR, lists solely in-frame clones and lacks some. The sample consists of around 83,000 clones, more than 70% of them appearing once. The sample comprised peripheral blood. Receptors were obtained from a woman aged 70 to 79 with acute or convalescent COVID-19.

J is TRBJ1-2 and V is TRBV7-9, with 10 bases that match TRBD1. The CDR3 has 16 amino acids. Germline assignment: CDR1 SEHNR and CDR2 FQNEAQ (reference sequence). Germline trimming cut 1 base from V and 7 bases from J; bases unmatched to any gene: 9. CDR3 coding DNA: TGTGCCAGCAGCTTAGGTCCCGGGACAGGGGATGTTGGCTACACCTTC. It is translated as CASSLGPGTGDVGYTF.

The table lists this clone with a count of one. The rearrangement joins TRBV5-1 to TRBJ2-2; possible D gene TRBD1, 6 bases. V was pared by 4 bases and J by 1 base, with 14 bases between. Per germline, CDR1 SGHRS and CDR2 YFSETQ. The CDR3 is 16 residues long. CDR3 DNA: TGCGCCAGCAGCATGTCAGGGGCCCGGAACACCGGGGAGCTGTTTTTT. This translates into CASSMSGARNTGELFF.

The gene calls are TRBV28 and TRBJ2-4, with a weak D call TRBD1 (6 bases). CDR1 and CDR2 from the germline V gene are MDHEN and SYDVKM. This CDR3 region has 15 residues. The V end was cut by 7 bases, the J end by 7 bases, with 20 bases between. CDR3 bases: TGTGCCAGCACCCCTCAAAAGGGGCAGGGGAACATTCAGTACTTC. It yields the protein CASTPQKGQGNIQYF.

The chain joins TRBV19 to TRBJ1-2; 8 bases fit TRBD1. The CDR3 length is 15 residues. Germline-derived CDR1 and CDR2 are LNHDA and SQIVND (reference sequence). Trimming cost V 5 bases and J 4 bases; bases outside gene matches: 9. This CDR3 is CASSPGTGPPYGYTF. CDR3 nucleotides: TGTGCCAGTAGTCCCGGGACAGGCCCCCCCTATGGCTACACCTTC. The full variable domain, completed using reference TRBV19 and TRBJ1-2, is DGGITQSPKYLFRKEGQNVTLSCEQNLNHDAMYWYRQDPGQGLRLIYYSQIVNDFQKGDIAEGYSVSREKKESFPLTVTSAQKNPTAFYLCASSPGTGPPYGYTFGSGTRLTVV.

V and J are TRBV14 and TRBJ2-6; no firm D call. Trimming cost V 1 base and J 3 bases, with 4 bases left between them. The CDR3 is 14 amino acids. CDR1 and CDR2 (germline): SGHDN, FVKESK. CDR3 loop: CASSQVGGANVLTF. In DNA form, the CDR3 reads TGTGCCAGCAGCCAAGTCGGTGGGGCCAACGTCCTGACTTTC.

The chain employs TRBV15 and TRBJ2-3; TRBD2 matches at 9 bases. The CDR3 length is 15 residues. Germline V CDR1 and CDR2: LNHNV, YYDKDF (reference sequence). V shed 5 bases, J shed 2 bases, and the junction held 5 bases outside the gene matches. In DNA, the CDR3 is TGTGCCACCAGCCCACGACTAGCGGTCACAGATACGCAGTATTTT. Its translation: CATSPRLAVTDTQYF.

There are a few counts of this clone. The rearrangement joins TRBV9 to TRBJ2-5; D might be TRBD2 (7 bases). Germline V CDR1 and CDR2: SGDLS, YYNGEE. With 4 bases removed from V and 1 base from J, the gap between germline ends came to 17 bases. CDR3 length: 16 residues. In DNA, the CDR3 is TGTGCCAGCAGCTCGGGGGGCGGGGGCCCCCAAGAGACCCAGTACTTC. Its protein product is CASSSGGGGPQETQYF.

The CDR3 nucleotides read TGTGCCAGTAGTACGGGACAGGGTCGAGAGCAGTACGTC. Its protein is CASSTGQGREQYV. This sequence joins TRBV19 and TRBJ2-7; 9 positions agree with TRBD1. This CDR3 region has 13 residues. The junction had 5 bases not matched to a gene; V was cut back by 4 bases and J by 7 bases. Germline values: CDR1 LNHDA, CDR2 SQIVND (reference sequence).

The rearrangement uses TRBV12-3 or TRBV12-4 and TRBJ1-2; no firm D call. Trimming took 6 bases from V and 3 from J, leaving 11 bases between them. The CDR3 has 13 amino acids. In DNA, the CDR3 is TGTGCCAGCAGCCCACGGAGCGACTATGGCTACACCTTC. It codes for CASSPRSDYGYTF.

The chain combines TRBV10-1 with TRBJ2-1, with D possibly matching TRBD1 (6 bases). Germline V CDR1 and CDR2: WNHNN, SYGVQD (reference sequence). V was trimmed by 0 bases and J by 5 bases, leaving 11 bases between them. This CDR3 has 15 amino acids. The CDR3 here is CASSESGTPNNEQFF. The CDR3 coding sequence is TGCGCCAGCAGTGAGTCCGGGACACCCAACAATGAGCAGTTCTTC.

V is TRBV4-1 and J is TRBJ2-2; TRBD1 matches 8 bases. Germline CDR1 is MGHRA and CDR2 is YSYEKL. The CDR3 runs to 16 residues. V shed 4 bases, J shed 6 bases, and the junction held 10 bases outside the gene matches. The CDR3: CASSREDRVVAGELFF. The DNA for the CDR3 is TGCGCCAGCAGCCGGGAGGACAGGGTGGTCGCCGGGGAGCTGTTTTTT.

The rearrangement uses TRBV29-1 and TRBJ2-2, with 9 bases matching TRBD2. The CDR3 runs to 13 residues. The junction had 0 bases not matched to a gene; V was cut back by 3 bases and J by 4 bases. In germline, CDR1 is SQVTM, CDR2 ANQGSEA. The CDR3 loop is CSVEGLATGELFF. CDR3 DNA: TGCAGCGTTGAGGGACTAGCCACCGGGGAGCTGTTTTTT.

Concerning this clone itself: The junction shows a germline mismatch at one end, possibly a read error. V is TRBV5-1 and J is TRBJ1-2, with D possibly being TRBD1 (6 bases). In germline, CDR1 is SGHRS, CDR2 YFSETQ. CDR3 length: 14 amino acids. CDR3 in amino acids: CASTVGGGQGPALF. The CDR3 DNA follows: TGCGCCAGCACCGTTGGGGGGGGGCAGGGGCCAGCCCTCTTC.

This chain links TRBV10-3 with TRBJ2-5; 7 bases are a match to TRBD1. Germline CDR1 and CDR2: ENHRY and SYGVKD. This CDR3 is built from 14 residues. V dropped 8 bases and J dropped 4; count of bases not matched to a gene: 10. CDR3 sequence: CAIGAGGRAETQYF. The DNA of the CDR3 is TGTGCCATCGGCGCAGGGGGTCGGGCAGAGACCCAGTACTTC.

This sequence joins TRBV3-1 (or the pseudogene TRBV3-2) and TRBJ1-2, with D perhaps matching TRBD1 (5 bases). Germline V lookup: CDR1 LGHDT, CDR2 YNNKEL (reference sequence). This CDR3 comprises 14 residues. V was pared by 4 bases and J by 5 bases, with 14 bases between. In DNA, the CDR3 is TGTGCCAGCAGCCTCAACGGGAGGGGTTATGGCTACACCTTC. As protein: CASSLNGRGYGYTF.

The chain carries TRBV2 and TRBJ1-2, with 7 positions matching TRBD1. The CDR3 has 16 residues. The V gene's germline CDR1 is SNHLY and CDR2 FYNNEI. With 2 bases clipped from V and 4 bases from J, the junction kept 10 bases outside the gene matches. The CDR3 DNA is TGTGCCAGCAGTGAATCGTCGTCAGGGGGGTCCTATGGCTACACCTTC. It translates to CASSESSSGGSYGYTF. Full variable domain (outside the CDR3, taken from reference TRBV2 and TRBJ1-2): EPEVTQTPSHQVTQMGQEVILRCVPISNHLYFYWYRQILGQKVEFLVSFYNNEISEKSEIFDDQFSVERPDGSNFTLKIRSTKLEDSAMYFCASSESSSGGSYGYTFGSGTRLTVV.

DNA for the CDR3: TGTGCCAGCAGCTTGAGACAGACCACGCACAATGAGCAGTTCTTC. Amino acid sequence: CASSLRQTTHNEQFF. This chain joins TRBV5-6 and TRBJ2-1, with a tentative D call TRBD1 (5 bases). V was clipped by 1 base and J by 5 bases, with 13 bases between them. The CDR3 covers 15 residues. CDR1 and CDR2 (germline): SGHDT, YYEEEE.

DNA of the CDR3: TGTGCCAGCAGATCCCATGGAGGGTACGAGCAGTACGTC. Translated: CASRSHGGYEQYV. V gene TRBV28 combines with J gene TRBJ2-7, with D possibly TRBD2 on 6 matching bases. Trimming cost V 6 bases and J 4 bases, with 13 bases left between them. The CDR3 is 13 amino acids. The germline gives CDR1 MDHEN, CDR2 SYDVKM.

The chain employs TRBV2 and TRBJ2-2; 8 nucleotides match TRBD2. V shed 6 bases and J 4 bases; nucleotides not matched to a gene: 10. This CDR3 region has 16 residues. Germline V gives CDR1 SNHLY, CDR2 FYNNEI. CDR3 nucleotide sequence: TGTGCCAGCAGCGTACATAGCGGGGAGGCCACCGGGGAGCTGTTTTTT. It specifies CASSVHSGEATGELFF.

This chain connects TRBV28 to TRBJ2-1; D call uncertain. The germline V gene has CDR1 MDHEN and CDR2 SYDVKM. With 6 bases removed from V and 15 bases from J, the gap between germline ends came to 18 bases. This CDR3 contains 12 residues. This chain's CDR3 is CASSPQVPPRFF. In DNA, the CDR3 is TGTGCCAGCAGCCCCCAGGTCCCCCCGCGGTTCTTC. Based on the CDR3 plus reference TRBV28 and TRBJ2-1, the full variable domain is DVKVTQSSRYLVKRTGEKVFLECVQDMDHENMFWYRQDPGLGLRLIYFSYDVKMKEKGDIPEGYSVSREKKERFSLILESASTNQTSMYLCASSPQVPPRFFGPGTRLTVL.

The chain carries TRBV19 and TRBJ1-2, with no clear D. The CDR3 has 14 residues. V lost 7 bases, J lost 10 bases, and 22 bases lay in between. CDR1 is LNHDA, CDR2 SQIVND, per germline (reference sequence). CDR3 coding DNA: TGTGCCAGTACCTCCGTCACAGCCCTCTTTTACTACACCTTC. This encodes CASTSVTALFYYTF.

The chain uses TRBV27 and TRBJ1-5; tentatively, D is TRBD1 (6 bases). This CDR3 comprises 16 residues. The V end lost 6 bases, the J end lost 1 base, and 16 bases lay between the germline ends. Germline V gives CDR1 MNHEY, CDR2 SMNVEV (reference sequence). CDR3: CASSLQATGSNQPQHF. For the CDR3, the DNA is TGTGCCAGCAGCTTACAGGCGACAGGAAGCAATCAGCCCCAGCATTTT.

This clone was detected once. The gene calls are TRBV23-1 and TRBJ1-2; D uncertain. TRBV23-1 is noted as an ORF with a role that remains uncertain. The CDR3 contains 15 residues. V gave up 2 bases and J gave up 3 bases, with 13 bases separating them. This chain's CDR3 is CASSQVSGVYYGYTF. In nucleotides, the CDR3 is TGCGCCAGCAGTCAAGTTTCAGGTGTCTACTATGGCTACACCTTC.

This chain connects TRBV18 to TRBJ1-5; maybe TRBD1 (6 bases). CDR1 is KGHSH and CDR2 is LQKENI in the germline V gene. The germline V and J ends were trimmed by 5 bases and 5 bases, with 13 bases remaining between them. This CDR3 region has 14 residues. The CDR3: CASSSGQKYQPQHF. For the CDR3, the DNA is TGTGCCAGCTCATCAGGACAGAAATATCAGCCCCAGCATTTT.

V and J are TRBV6-2 or TRBV6-3 and TRBJ1-2; tentative D call: TRBD1 (6 bases). The CDR3 spans 14 residues. Germline V gene lookup returns CDR1 MNHEY and CDR2 SVGEGT. Deletions cut 6 bases from V and 4 bases from J, with 15 bases between. The chain's CDR3 is CASSLNREGYGYTF. The CDR3, as DNA: TGTGCCAGCAGCCTCAACAGGGAAGGCTATGGCTACACCTTC.